Listed here are 15 T cell receptor beta chains from one sample, sequenced in a study of response to subunit inactivated influenza vaccine. TCRdb re-called the RT-PCR reads through MiXCR, storing one row per CDR3 protein. The data contain roughly 500,000 distinct CDR3 sequences, 16% of them seen just once; the ten biggest clones take up 2.5% to 3.5%. The starting material was CD4+ T cells sorted from PBMCs, obtained less than 30 months after vaccination. These receptors originate from a man between 50 and 69 years old who received an inactivated influenza vaccine.

The rearrangement uses TRBV6-5 and TRBJ1-2; D possibly corresponds to TRBD1 (6 bases). Germline CDR1 reads MNHEY; CDR2 reads SVGAGI. The CDR3 contains 15 residues. Between the trimmed V and J ends, which lost 4 bases and 3 bases, there was a span of 15 bases. The CDR3 sequence: CASSLSSGGDYGYTF. The CDR3 DNA is TGTGCCAGCAGTTTATCCTCCGGGGGCGACTATGGCTACACCTTC.

This clonotype was counted many times. The chain combines TRBV7-2 with TRBJ1-4, with TRBD1 identical over 7 bases. Germline V CDR1 and CDR2: SGHTA, FQGNSA. The CDR3 is 16 amino acids. Germline trimming cut 5 bases from V and 0 bases from J; bases unmatched to any gene: 6. This chain's CDR3 is CASSPRGGPTNEKLFF. CDR3 in DNA: TGTGCCAGCAGCCCTAGAGGGGGCCCAACTAATGAAAAACTGTTTTTT. Filled out from reference TRBV7-2 and TRBJ1-4, the complete variable domain reads GAGVSQSPSNKVTEKGKDVELRCDPISGHTALYWYRQSLGQGLEFLIYFQGNSAPDKSGLPSDRFSAERTGGSVSTLTIQRTQQEDSAVYLCASSPRGGPTNEKLFFGSGTQLSVL.

J is TRBJ2-3 and V is TRBV13, with TRBD2 matching 9 bases. The CDR3 has 17 residues. Germline V CDR1 and CDR2: PRHDT, FYEKMQ (reference sequence). J was trimmed by 4 bases and V by 3 bases; bases with no gene match: 11. CDR3: CASSLGPGGRAADTQYF. DNA for the CDR3: TGTGCCAGCAGCTTGGGACCCGGCGGGAGGGCCGCAGATACGCAGTATTTT.

The genes are TRBV20-1 and TRBJ2-7, with TRBD1 matching 7 bases. Germline V gene data show CDR1 as DFQATT and CDR2 as SNEGSKA (reference sequence). The trim removed 2 bases at V and 0 bases at J, leaving 4 bases unmatched. This CDR3 contains 14 residues. CDR3 sequence reads: CSARPTGSSYEQYF. The CDR3 DNA follows: TGCAGTGCTAGACCGACAGGGAGCTCCTACGAGCAGTACTTC.

The chain couples TRBV7-8 to TRBJ2-1; no reliable D call. Between the trimmed V and J ends, which lost 5 bases and 6 bases, there was a span of 5 bases. CDR3 length: 11 residues. Germline loops: CDR1 SGHVS, CDR2 FQNEAQ. The CDR3 reads CASSPTNEQFF. CDR3 nucleotides: TGTGCCAGCAGCCCGACCAATGAGCAGTTCTTC.

This clonotype turned up a few times. This chain joins TRBV7-9 and TRBJ2-5; 8 bases align to TRBD1. Germline V lookup: CDR1 SEHNR, CDR2 FQNEAQ (reference sequence). V dropped 5 bases and J dropped 4; count of bases not matched to a gene: 6. CDR3 length: 14 amino acids. In DNA, the CDR3 is TGTGCCAGCAGCGTAGACAGGGGAAGAGAGACCCAGTACTTC. Amino acid sequence: CASSVDRGRETQYF.

This clonotype has a handful of counts. V gene TRBV7-2 combines with J gene TRBJ1-6; tentatively, D is TRBD1 (5 bases). The length of the CDR3 is 14 residues. V lost 3 bases, J lost 8 bases, and 11 bases lay in between. Germline V lookup: CDR1 SGHTA, CDR2 FQGNSA. The CDR3 protein is CASSFRASDSPLHF. CDR3 nucleotide sequence: TGTGCCAGCAGCTTCAGGGCTTCGGATTCACCCCTCCACTTT.

V gene TRBV11-2 combines with J gene TRBJ2-2, with a possible D match to TRBD1 (6 bases). CDR3 length: 17 amino acids. Germline V gene lookup returns CDR1 SGHAT and CDR2 FQNNGV. Trimming pared 0 bases from V and 1 base from J, leaving 12 bases between. The CDR3: CASSLDPGAMNTGELFF. In DNA form, the CDR3 reads TGTGCCAGCAGCTTAGATCCAGGGGCGATGAACACCGGGGAGCTGTTTTTT.

This chain uses TRBV5-5 with TRBJ1-1; D unclear. The V end was cut by 4 bases, the J end by 0 bases, with 10 bases between. CDR1 is SGHKS and CDR2 is YYEKEE in the germline V gene (reference sequence). CDR3 length: 14 amino acids. CDR3 sequence reads: CASSPRPLNTEAFF. In DNA, the CDR3 is TGTGCCAGCAGCCCCCGCCCGCTGAACACTGAAGCTTTCTTT.

The chain combines TRBV20-1 with TRBJ2-1; TRBD2 matches 10 bases. Looked up from germline, CDR1 is DFQATT and CDR2 is SNEGSKA (reference sequence). Trimming at V came to 6 bases and at J to 0 bases, leaving 14 bases not matched to a gene. The CDR3 has 18 amino acids. CDR3 residues: CSASTGWTSGFSYNEQFF. The CDR3 DNA reads as TGCAGTGCAAGCACCGGATGGACTAGCGGATTCTCCTACAATGAGCAGTTCTTC.

The rearrangement links TRBV4-2 to TRBJ1-1; D may be TRBD1 (5 bases). CDR3 length equals 13 residues. V was pared by 1 base and J by 5 bases, with 8 bases between. CDR1 LGHNA and CDR2 YNFKEQ come from the germline V gene. The CDR3 sequence: CASSQAGRTEAFF. In DNA form, the CDR3 reads TGTGCCAGCAGCCAAGCAGGGAGGACTGAAGCTTTCTTT.

This clonotype was observed at least ten times. The J gene is TRBJ2-3, the V gene TRBV7-3, with TRBD2 as a possible D gene (5 bases). This CDR3 has 14 residues. Germline V gives CDR1 SGHTA, CDR2 FQGTGA. V was trimmed by 4 bases and J by 4 bases, leaving 12 bases between them. The chain's CDR3 is CASSWVEGADTQYF. The CDR3 bases are TGTGCCAGCAGCTGGGTAGAGGGCGCAGATACGCAGTATTTT.

This clonotype was counted between two and nine times. The chain carries TRBV20-1 and TRBJ1-5; 10 bases line up with TRBD1. The ends lost 2 bases at V and 2 bases at J; junction bases unmatched: 9. The CDR3 runs 17 residues. Germline V CDR1 and CDR2: DFQATT, SNEGSKA (reference sequence). For the CDR3, the DNA is TGCAGTGCTAGACCCCTTCGGGACAGGGGAGGCAATCAGCCCCAGCATTTT. Translation: CSARPLRDRGGNQPQHF.

The table lists this clonotype with many counts. The rearrangement joins TRBV11-2 to TRBJ1-6; 9 bases agree with TRBD1. J lost 10 bases, V lost 4 bases, and 5 bases had no gene match. Germline lookup yields CDR1 SGHAT and CDR2 FQNNGV. There are 14 residues in the CDR3. In DNA, the CDR3 is TGTGCCAGCAGCTCGACAGGGGGGGGATCACCCCTCCACTTT. Protein product: CASSSTGGGSPLHF. The full variable domain, completed using reference TRBV11-2 and TRBJ1-6, is EAGVAQSPRYKIIEKRQSVAFWCNPISGHATLYWYQQILGQGPKLLIQFQNNGVVDDSQLPKDRFSAERLKGVDSTLKIQPAKLEDSAVYLCASSSTGGGSPLHFGNGTRLTVT.

The sample holds a few counts of this clonotype. This chain joins TRBV28 and TRBJ2-2; D might be TRBD1 (5 bases). In germline, CDR1 is MDHEN, CDR2 SYDVKM. Trimming left V 1 base short and J 0 bases short, with 21 bases between. This CDR3 region has 20 residues. The DNA of the CDR3 is TGTGCCAGCAGTTTATCTCCCCTAAGACAGACCTTCGCGAACACCGGGGAGCTGTTTTTT. This translates into CASSLSPLRQTFANTGELFF.